This entry features one T cell receptor (beta chain) sequence. Its antigen is currently unknown. The method was immunoSEQ multiplex PCR; TCRdb's version includes in-frame clones alone and lacks a portion of them. The sample has millions of clones, 85% to 95% seen once; the top ten hold about 0.13%. The entry originates in a study of shared clonotypes between healthy human individuals. General study findings and limits: Since donors were few, the genetic and exposure-history diversity represented was limited.

In the CD4+ fraction, cells were divided into CD45RA+ naive and CD45RA-negative memory subsets. V was shortened by 8 bases and J by 2 bases, with 10 bases between the two germline ends. The germline CDR1 and CDR2 sequences are MNHEY and SMNVEV (reference sequence). The CDR3 contains 13 residues. This TCR came from a man between 18 and 29 years old in good health. J is TRBJ2-4 and V is TRBV27, with D maybe TRBD1 (5 bases). The sequenced material came from naive CD4+ T cells sorted from blood. Subset given: CD45RA+ positively selected. The CDR3 spells CASGQGSKNIQYF. As DNA, the CDR3 is TGTGCCAGCGGCCAGGGTTCCAAAAACATTCAGTACTTC.